This record concerns one T cell receptor (beta chain) sequence. Its target is not known. Assay used: immunoSEQ multiplex PCR; TCRdb lists only in-frame clones, some missing. The data hold tens of thousands of clones, with approximately 90% observed a single time. This sample is drawn from a study of OX40 agonist ivuxolimab in advanced cancers. Study findings and constraints: What antigens the expanded peripheral T cells recognized was never established.

V was pared by 4 bases and J by 4 bases, with 11 bases between. Germline values: CDR1 SGHRS, CDR2 YFSETQ. This CDR3 region has 13 residues. The V and J genes are TRBV5-1 and TRBJ1-2; D might be TRBD1 (5 bases). This TCR came from an adult with an advanced solid tumor such as melanoma, head and neck, liver or kidney cancer. Sequencing used CD4+ or CD8+ T cells sorted from blood, obtained in a trial of the OX40 agonist ivuxolimab. The CDR3 nucleotides are TGCGCCAGCAGCGGGGGTGCCTTCTATGGCTACACCTTC. It encodes CASSGGAFYGYTF.